The next 3 T cell receptor beta chains were all read from a single sample in a study of CD8+CD57+ T cells in acquired aplastic anemia. Whoever was chosen for sequencing had shown CD8+CD57+ cell expansion by flow cytometry. Genomic DNA provided the template from which TCR beta VDJ and CDR3 profiles were obtained. TCRdb reanalysed the reads using MiXCR and keeps one entry per CDR3 protein. The sample has 200,000 to 250,000 distinct CDR3 sequences, around 49% seen once. Input material: sorted CD4+, CD8+, or CD8+CD57+ T cells (not recorded which) from PBMCs. The origin of the receptors is a human donor with aplastic anemia.

This clonotype was found many times. The rearrangement links TRBV7-3 to TRBJ1-1; weak D call: TRBD1 (5 bases). V dropped 0 bases and J dropped 3 bases, with 11 bases sitting between them. Germline CDR1 SGHTA, CDR2 FQGTGA. This CDR3 comprises 15 residues. CDR3 in amino acids: CASSLTGEAHTEAFF. For the CDR3, the DNA is TGTGCCAGCAGCTTAACGGGGGAGGCGCACACTGAAGCTTTCTTT.

V is TRBV5-5 and J is TRBJ2-2, with D perhaps matching TRBD1 (6 bases). Looked up from germline, CDR1 is SGHKS and CDR2 is YYEKEE (reference sequence). The V end was cut by 4 bases, the J end by 6 bases, with 19 bases between. CDR3 length equals 16 residues. CDR3 in DNA: TGTGCCAGCAGCCCGACCCAGGGGACCGGGCCCGGGGAGCTGTTTTTT. Its translation is CASSPTQGTGPGELFF.

This clonotype came up a few times. The chain employs TRBV12-3 or TRBV12-4 and TRBJ1-1; 11 nucleotides match TRBD1. The length of the CDR3 is 15 residues. V was clipped by 6 bases and J by 5 bases; unmatched bases: 8. The CDR3 reads CASRWGDRGRTEAFF. In nucleotides, the CDR3 is TGTGCCAGCAGATGGGGGGACAGGGGGAGAACTGAAGCTTTCTTT.